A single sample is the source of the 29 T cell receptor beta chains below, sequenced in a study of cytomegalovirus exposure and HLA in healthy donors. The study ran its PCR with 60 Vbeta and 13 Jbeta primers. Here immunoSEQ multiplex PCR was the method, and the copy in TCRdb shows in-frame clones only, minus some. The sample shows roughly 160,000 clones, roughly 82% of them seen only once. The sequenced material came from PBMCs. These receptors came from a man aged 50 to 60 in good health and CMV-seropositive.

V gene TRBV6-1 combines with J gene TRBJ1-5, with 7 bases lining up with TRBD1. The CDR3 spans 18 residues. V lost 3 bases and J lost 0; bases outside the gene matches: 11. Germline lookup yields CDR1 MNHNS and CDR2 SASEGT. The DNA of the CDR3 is TGTGCCAGCAGTGATGGGCAGGGGGGCTTTTATAGCAATCAGCCCCAGCATTTT. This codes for CASSDGQGGFYSNQPQHF.

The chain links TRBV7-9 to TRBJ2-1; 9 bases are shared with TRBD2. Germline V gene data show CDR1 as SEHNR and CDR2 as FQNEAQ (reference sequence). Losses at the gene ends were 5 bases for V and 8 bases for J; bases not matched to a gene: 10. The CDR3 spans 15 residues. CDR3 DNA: TGTGCCAGCAGCCCAGTGGGGACTAGCTCCGATGAGCAGTTCTTC. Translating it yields CASSPVGTSSDEQFF.

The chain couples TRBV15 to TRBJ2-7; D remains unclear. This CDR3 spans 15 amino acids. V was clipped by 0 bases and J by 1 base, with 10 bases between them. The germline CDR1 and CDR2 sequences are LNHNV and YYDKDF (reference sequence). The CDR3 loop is CATSREQATSYEQYF. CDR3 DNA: TGTGCCACCAGCAGAGAACAAGCGACGTCCTACGAGCAGTACTTC. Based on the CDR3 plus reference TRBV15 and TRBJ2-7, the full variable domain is DAMVIQNPRYQVTQFGKPVTLSCSQTLNHNVMYWYQQKSSQAPKLLFHYYDKDFNNEADTPDNFQSRRPNTSFCFLDIRSPGLGDTAMYLCATSREQATSYEQYFGPGTRLTVT.

CDR3 coding DNA: TGTGCCAGCTCACCGGGAGGGACAGGGAACACTGAAGCTTTCTTT. Protein sequence: CASSPGGTGNTEAFF. The rearrangement uses TRBV18 and TRBJ1-1, with 8 positions matching TRBD1. This CDR3 region has 15 residues. Germline CDR1 reads KGHSH; CDR2 reads LQKENI. Germline trimming cut 3 bases from V and 1 base from J; bases unmatched to any gene: 4.

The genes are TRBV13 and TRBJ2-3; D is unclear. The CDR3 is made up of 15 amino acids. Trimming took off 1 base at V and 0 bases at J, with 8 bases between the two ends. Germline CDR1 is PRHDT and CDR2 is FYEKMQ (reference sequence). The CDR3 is CASSLEAQSTDTQYF. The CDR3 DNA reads TGTGCCAGCAGCTTAGAAGCGCAAAGCACAGATACGCAGTATTTT.

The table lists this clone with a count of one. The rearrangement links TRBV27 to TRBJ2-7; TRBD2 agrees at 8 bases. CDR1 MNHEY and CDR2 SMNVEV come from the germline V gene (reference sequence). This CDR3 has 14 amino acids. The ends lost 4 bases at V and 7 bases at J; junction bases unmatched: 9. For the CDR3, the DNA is TGTGCCAGCAGTTCGCGGGGGGATTTTGGGGAGCAGTACTTC. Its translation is CASSSRGDFGEQYF.

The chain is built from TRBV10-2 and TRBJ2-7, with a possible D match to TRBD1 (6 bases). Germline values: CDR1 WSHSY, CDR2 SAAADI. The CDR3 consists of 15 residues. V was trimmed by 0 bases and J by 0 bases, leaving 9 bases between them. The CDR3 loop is CASSESTGSSYEQYF. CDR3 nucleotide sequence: TGCGCCAGCAGTGAGTCGACAGGTAGCTCCTACGAGCAGTACTTC.

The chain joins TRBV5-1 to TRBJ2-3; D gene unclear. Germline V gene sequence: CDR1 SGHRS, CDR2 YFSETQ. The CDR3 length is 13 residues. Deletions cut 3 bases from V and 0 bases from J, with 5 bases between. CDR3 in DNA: TGCGCCAGCAGCTCAGTGAGCACAGATACGCAGTATTTT. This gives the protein CASSSVSTDTQYF.

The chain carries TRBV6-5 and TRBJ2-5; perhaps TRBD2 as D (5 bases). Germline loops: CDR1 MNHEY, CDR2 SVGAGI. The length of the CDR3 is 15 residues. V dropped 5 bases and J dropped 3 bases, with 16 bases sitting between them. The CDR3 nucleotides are TGTGCCAGCAGTCTCCCTGGACTGCCAAAAGAGACCCAGTACTTC. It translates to CASSLPGLPKETQYF.

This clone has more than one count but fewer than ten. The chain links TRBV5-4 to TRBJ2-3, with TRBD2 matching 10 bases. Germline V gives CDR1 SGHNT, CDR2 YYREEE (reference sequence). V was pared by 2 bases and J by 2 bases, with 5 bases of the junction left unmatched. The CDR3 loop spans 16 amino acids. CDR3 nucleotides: TGTGCCAGCAGCTTACAAAGCGGGGGGGTCACAGATACGCAGTATTTT. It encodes CASSLQSGGVTDTQYF.

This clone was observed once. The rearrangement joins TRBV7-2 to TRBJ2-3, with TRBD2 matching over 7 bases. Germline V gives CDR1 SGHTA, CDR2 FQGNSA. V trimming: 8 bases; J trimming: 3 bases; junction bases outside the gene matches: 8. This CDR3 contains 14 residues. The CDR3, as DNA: TGTGCCAGCGAGCAAGGGACTAATACAGATACGCAGTATTTT. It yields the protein CASEQGTNTDTQYF.

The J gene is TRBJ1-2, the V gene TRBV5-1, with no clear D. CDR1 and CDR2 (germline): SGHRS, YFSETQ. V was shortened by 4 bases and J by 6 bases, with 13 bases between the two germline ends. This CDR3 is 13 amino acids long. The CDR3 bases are TGCGCCAGCAGCCATCTGGGCGGGGATGGCTACACCTTC. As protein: CASSHLGGDGYTF.

CDR3 amino acids: CASRQGFNYEQYF. The CDR3 region has the DNA TGCGCCAGCAGACAGGGTTTTAACTACGAGCAGTACTTC. The gene calls are TRBV5-1 and TRBJ2-5; TRBD1 is a possible D gene (6 bases). Gene TRBJ2-7 matches the end of the DNA better, so the J call may be wrong. Germline assignment: CDR1 SGHRS and CDR2 YFSETQ. This CDR3 has 13 residues.

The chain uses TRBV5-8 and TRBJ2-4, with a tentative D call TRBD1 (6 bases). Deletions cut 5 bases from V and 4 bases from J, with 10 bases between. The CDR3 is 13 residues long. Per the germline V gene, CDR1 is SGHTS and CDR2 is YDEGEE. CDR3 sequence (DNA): TGTGCCAGCAGTACGGGACAAAAAAACATTCAGTACTTC. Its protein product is CASSTGQKNIQYF.

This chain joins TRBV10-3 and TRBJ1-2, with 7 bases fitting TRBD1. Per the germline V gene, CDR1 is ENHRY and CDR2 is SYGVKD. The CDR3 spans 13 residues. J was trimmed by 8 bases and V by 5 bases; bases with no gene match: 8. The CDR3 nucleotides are TGTGCCATCAGTTACGGCAGGGGGTCGGGCTACACCTTC. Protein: CAISYGRGSGYTF.

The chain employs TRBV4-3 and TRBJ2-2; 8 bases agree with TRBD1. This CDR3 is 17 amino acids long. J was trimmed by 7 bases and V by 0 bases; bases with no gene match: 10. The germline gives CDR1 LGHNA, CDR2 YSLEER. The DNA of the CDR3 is TGCGCCAGCAGCCAAGATTCGCAGGGGGCTTCTGGCGGGGAGCTGTTTTTT. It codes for CASSQDSQGASGGELFF.

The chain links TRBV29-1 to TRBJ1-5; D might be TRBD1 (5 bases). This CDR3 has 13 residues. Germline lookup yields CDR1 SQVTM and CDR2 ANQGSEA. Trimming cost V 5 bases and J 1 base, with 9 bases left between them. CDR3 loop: CSVQGGSNQPQHF. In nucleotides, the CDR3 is TGCAGCGTTCAGGGAGGGAGCAATCAGCCCCAGCATTTT.

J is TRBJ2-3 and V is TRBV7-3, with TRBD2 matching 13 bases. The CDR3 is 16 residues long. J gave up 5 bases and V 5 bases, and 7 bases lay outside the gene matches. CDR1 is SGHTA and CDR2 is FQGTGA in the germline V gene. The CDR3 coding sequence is TGTGCCAGCAGCGAACTAGCGGGAGGGCCGCAAGATACGCAGTATTTT. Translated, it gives CASSELAGGPQDTQYF.

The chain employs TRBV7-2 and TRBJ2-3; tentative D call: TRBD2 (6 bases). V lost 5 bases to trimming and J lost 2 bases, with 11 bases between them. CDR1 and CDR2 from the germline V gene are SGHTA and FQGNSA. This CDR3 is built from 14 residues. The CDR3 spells CASSPGTYTDTQYF. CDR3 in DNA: TGTGCCAGCAGCCCAGGGACTTACACAGATACGCAGTATTTT.

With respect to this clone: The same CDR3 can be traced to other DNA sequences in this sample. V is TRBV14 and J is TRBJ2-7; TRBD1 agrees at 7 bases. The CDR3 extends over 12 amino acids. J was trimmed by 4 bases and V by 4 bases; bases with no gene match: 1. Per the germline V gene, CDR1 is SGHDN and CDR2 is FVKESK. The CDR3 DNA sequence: TGTGCCAGCAGCCCGACAGGGTACGAGCAGTACTTC. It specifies CASSPTGYEQYF.

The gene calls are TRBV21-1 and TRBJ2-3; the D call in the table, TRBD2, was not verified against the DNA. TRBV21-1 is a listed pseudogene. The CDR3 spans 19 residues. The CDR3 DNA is TGTGCCAGCAGCAAAGAAAGCGGAAAGGAAGCGGGAGGGACAGATACGCAGTATTTT. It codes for CASSKESGKEAGGTDTQYF.

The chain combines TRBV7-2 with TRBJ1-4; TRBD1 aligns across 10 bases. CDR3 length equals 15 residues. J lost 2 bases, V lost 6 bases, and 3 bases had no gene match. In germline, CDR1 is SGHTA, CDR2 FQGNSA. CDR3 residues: CASRKGQGTNEKLFF. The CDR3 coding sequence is TGTGCCAGCAGAAAGGGACAGGGGACTAATGAAAAACTGTTTTTT.

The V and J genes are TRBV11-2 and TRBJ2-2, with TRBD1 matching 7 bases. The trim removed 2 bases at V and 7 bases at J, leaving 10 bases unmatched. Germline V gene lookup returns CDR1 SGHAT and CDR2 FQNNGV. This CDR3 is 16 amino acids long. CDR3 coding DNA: TGTGCCAGCAGCTTACCCAGGGGGTCGGTTAGCGGGGAGCTGTTTTTT. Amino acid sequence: CASSLPRGSVSGELFF.

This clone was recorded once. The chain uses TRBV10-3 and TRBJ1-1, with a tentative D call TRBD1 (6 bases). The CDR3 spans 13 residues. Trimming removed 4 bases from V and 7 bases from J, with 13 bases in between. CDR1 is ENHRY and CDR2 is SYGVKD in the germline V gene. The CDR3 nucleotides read TGTGCCATCAGTGGCCCAGGGGACCTTGAAGCTTTCTTT. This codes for CAISGPGDLEAFF.

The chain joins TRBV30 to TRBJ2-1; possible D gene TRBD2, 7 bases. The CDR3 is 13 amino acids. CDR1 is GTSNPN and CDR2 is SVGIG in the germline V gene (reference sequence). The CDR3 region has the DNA TGTGTTCTCAAAGGGGGGGCCCGGAATGAGCAGTTCTTC. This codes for CVLKGGARNEQFF.

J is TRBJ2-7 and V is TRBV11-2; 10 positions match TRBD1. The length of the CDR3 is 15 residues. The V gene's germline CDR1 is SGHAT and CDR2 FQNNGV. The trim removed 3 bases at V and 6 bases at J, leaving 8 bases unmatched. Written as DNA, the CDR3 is TGTGCCAGCAGCTTCGGGACAGGGGAGAGAGGCGAGCAGTACTTC. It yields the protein CASSFGTGERGEQYF.

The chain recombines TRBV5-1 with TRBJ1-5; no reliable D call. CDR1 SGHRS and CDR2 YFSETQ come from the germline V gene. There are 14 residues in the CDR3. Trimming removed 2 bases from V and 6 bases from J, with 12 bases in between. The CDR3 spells CASSLALGGQPQHF. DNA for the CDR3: TGCGCCAGCAGCTTAGCGTTGGGAGGTCAGCCCCAGCATTTT.

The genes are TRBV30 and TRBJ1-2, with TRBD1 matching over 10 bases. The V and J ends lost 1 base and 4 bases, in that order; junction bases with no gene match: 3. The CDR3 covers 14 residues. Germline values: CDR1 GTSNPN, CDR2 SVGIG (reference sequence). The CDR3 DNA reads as TGTGCCTGGAGTGGACAGGGGGCTCTCTATGGCTACACCTTC. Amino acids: CAWSGQGALYGYTF.

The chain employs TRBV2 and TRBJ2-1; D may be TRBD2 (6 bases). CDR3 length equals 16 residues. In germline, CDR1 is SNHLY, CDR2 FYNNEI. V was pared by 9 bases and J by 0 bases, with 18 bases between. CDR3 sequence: CASPGVAESSYNEQFF. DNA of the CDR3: TGTGCCAGTCCGGGGGTAGCGGAAAGCTCCTACAATGAGCAGTTCTTC.